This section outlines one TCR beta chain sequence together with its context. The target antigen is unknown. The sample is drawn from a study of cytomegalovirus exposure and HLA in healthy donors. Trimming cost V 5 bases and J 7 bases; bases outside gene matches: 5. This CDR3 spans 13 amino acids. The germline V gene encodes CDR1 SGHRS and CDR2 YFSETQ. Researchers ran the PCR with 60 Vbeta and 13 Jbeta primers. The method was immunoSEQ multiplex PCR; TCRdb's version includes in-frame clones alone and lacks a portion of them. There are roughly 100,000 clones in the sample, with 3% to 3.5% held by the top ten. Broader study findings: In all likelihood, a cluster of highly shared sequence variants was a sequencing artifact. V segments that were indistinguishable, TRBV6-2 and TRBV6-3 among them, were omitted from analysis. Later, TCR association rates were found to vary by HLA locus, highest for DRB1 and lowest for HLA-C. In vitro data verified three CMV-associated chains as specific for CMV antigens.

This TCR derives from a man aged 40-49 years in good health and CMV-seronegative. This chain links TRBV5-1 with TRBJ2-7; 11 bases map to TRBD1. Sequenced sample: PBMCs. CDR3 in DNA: TGCGCCAGCAGTACGGACAGGGGGCAAGAGCAGTACTTC. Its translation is CASSTDRGQEQYF.